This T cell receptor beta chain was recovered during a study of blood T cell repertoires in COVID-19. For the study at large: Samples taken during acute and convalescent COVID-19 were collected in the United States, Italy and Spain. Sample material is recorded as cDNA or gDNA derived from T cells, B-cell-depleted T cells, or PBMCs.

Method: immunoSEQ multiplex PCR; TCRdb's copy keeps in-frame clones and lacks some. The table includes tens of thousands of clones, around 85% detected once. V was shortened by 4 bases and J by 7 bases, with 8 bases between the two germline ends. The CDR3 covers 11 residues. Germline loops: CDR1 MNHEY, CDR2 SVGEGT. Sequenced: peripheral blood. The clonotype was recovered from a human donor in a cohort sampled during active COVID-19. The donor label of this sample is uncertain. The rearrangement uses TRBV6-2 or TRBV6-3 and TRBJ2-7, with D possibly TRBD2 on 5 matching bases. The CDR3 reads CASSWPGEQYF. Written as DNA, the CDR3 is TGTGCCAGCAGTTGGCCGGGGGAGCAGTACTTC.